This T cell receptor beta chain was identified during a study of blood T cell repertoires in COVID-19. Individuals drawn from 24 US areas were about 18 to 90 years old. The germline V gene has CDR1 SGHTA and CDR2 FQGNSA. The CDR3 length is 17 residues. After removal of 5 bases from V and 4 bases from J, the junction contained 16 bases not matched to a gene. The assay was immunoSEQ multiplex PCR, and TCRdb's table has in-frame clones only and misses some. The sample consists of about 260,000 clones, around 90% of them appearing once. This sequence was found in a man in his forties who had been exposed to COVID-19. The chain joins TRBV7-2 to TRBJ1-1; 7 positions agree with TRBD1. The sample taken for sequencing was PBMCs or T cells enriched from blood (not recorded which). The CDR3 DNA sequence: TGTGCCAGCAGCGTCCGACAGGGAGGTAAGTCGGGCACTGAAGCTTTCTTT. Translation gives CASSVRQGGKSGTEAFF.